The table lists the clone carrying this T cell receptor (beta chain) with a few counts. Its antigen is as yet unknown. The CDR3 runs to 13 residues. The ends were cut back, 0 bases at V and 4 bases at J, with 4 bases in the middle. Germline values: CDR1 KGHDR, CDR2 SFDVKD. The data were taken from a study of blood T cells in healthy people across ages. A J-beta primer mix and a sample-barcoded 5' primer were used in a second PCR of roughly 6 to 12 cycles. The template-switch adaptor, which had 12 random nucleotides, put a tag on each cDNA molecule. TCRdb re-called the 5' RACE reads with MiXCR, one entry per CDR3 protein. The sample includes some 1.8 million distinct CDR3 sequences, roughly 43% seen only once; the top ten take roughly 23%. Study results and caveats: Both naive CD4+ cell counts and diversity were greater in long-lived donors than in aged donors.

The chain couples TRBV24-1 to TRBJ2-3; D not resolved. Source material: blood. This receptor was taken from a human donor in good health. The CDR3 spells CATSDLSADTQYF. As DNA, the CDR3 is TGTGCCACCAGTGATTTGTCGGCAGATACGCAGTATTTT.